A single sample is the source of the 24 T cell receptor beta chains below, sequenced in a study of T-cell memory formation after mild COVID-19. TCRdb reprocessed the 5' RACE reads with MiXCR, giving one entry per CDR3 protein. The top ten hold approximately 8% of the sample, which has about 600,000 distinct CDR3 sequences, about 22% seen once. Sequenced: PBMCs or a T cell subset sorted from them (not recorded which). All receptors come from an adult woman who had mild COVID-19 (a few samples of this study predate the infection). Cell type and time point are not known.

The V gene is TRBV6-5, the J gene TRBJ2-2; possibly TRBD1 or TRBD2 for D (5 bases each). With 7 bases removed from V and 1 base from J, the gap between germline ends came to 13 bases. The CDR3 totals 15 residues. Germline V gene data show CDR1 as MNHEY and CDR2 as SVGAGI. This CDR3 reads CASNTGTGNTGELFF. For the CDR3, the DNA is TGTGCCAGCAACACCGGGACGGGGAACACCGGGGAGCTGTTTTTT.

J is TRBJ1-2 and V is TRBV25-1, with a possible D match to TRBD1 (5 bases). The ends were cut back, 3 bases at V and 4 bases at J, with 12 bases in the middle. Germline CDR1 is MGHDK and CDR2 is SYGVNS. The CDR3 has 14 amino acids. This CDR3 is CASSEPGRPYGYTF. CDR3 bases: TGTGCCAGCAGTGAGCCGGGGCGACCCTATGGCTACACCTTC.

The chain has TRBV30 and TRBJ2-5; D remains unclear. The CDR3 spans 12 residues. Trimming left V 3 bases short and J 0 bases short, with 5 bases between. CDR1 GTSNPN and CDR2 SVGIG come from the germline V gene (reference sequence). The CDR3 is CAWSSYQETQYF. The CDR3, as DNA: TGTGCCTGGAGCTCCTACCAAGAGACCCAGTACTTC. Complete variable domain (other parts from reference TRBV30 and TRBJ2-5): SQTIHQWPATLVQPVGSPLSLECTVEGTSNPNLYWYRQAAGRGLQLLFYSVGIGQISSEVPQNLSASRPQDRQFILSSKKLLLSDSGFYLCAWSSYQETQYFGPGTRLLVL.

V is TRBV6-2 or TRBV6-3 and J is TRBJ2-1, with a tentative D call TRBD2 (6 bases). CDR3 length: 15 amino acids. V lost 2 bases and J lost 7, with 15 bases in between. In germline, CDR1 is MNHEY, CDR2 SVGEGT. The CDR3 is CASSYALGLSNEQFF. The CDR3, as DNA: TGTGCCAGCAGTTACGCACTGGGACTGTCGAATGAGCAGTTCTTC.

This clonotype was seen at least ten times. The chain is built from TRBV4-3 and TRBJ2-5; D not certain. Germline CDR1 and CDR2: LGHNA and YSLEER. Trimming shortened V by 0 bases and J by 1 base, and 12 bases separated the two germline ends. The CDR3 contains 16 residues. The CDR3 spells CASSQEGETVQETQYF. Written as DNA, the CDR3 is TGCGCCAGCAGCCAAGAGGGCGAGACCGTCCAAGAGACCCAGTACTTC.

V and J are TRBV27 and TRBJ2-1, with 7 nucleotides matching TRBD2. This CDR3 region has 16 residues. CDR1 and CDR2 (germline): MNHEY, SMNVEV (reference sequence). V was clipped by 2 bases and J by 3 bases; unmatched bases: 7. CDR3 sequence (DNA): TGTGCCAGCAGTTTAACGGCGGGGGACTACTACAATGAGCAGTTCTTC. This sequence encodes CASSLTAGDYYNEQFF.

This clonotype was counted a few times. This chain uses TRBV7-2 with TRBJ2-7; no clear D. V was cut by 4 bases and J by 7 bases, with 17 bases left in between. The germline V gene has CDR1 SGHTA and CDR2 FQGNSA. This CDR3 region has 14 residues. This CDR3 is CASSSGGRRVEQYF. The CDR3 DNA reads as TGTGCCAGCAGCTCTGGTGGAAGGAGAGTTGAGCAGTACTTC.

The rearrangement joins TRBV5-1 to TRBJ2-1, with no clear D. The V end lost 2 bases, the J end lost 9 bases, and 12 bases lay between the germline ends. The CDR3 has 13 amino acids. Germline V CDR1 and CDR2: SGHRS, YFSETQ. The CDR3 is CASSFEGRGEQFF. CDR3 sequence (DNA): TGCGCCAGCAGCTTTGAAGGGCGTGGTGAGCAGTTCTTC. Full variable domain (outside the CDR3, taken from reference TRBV5-1 and TRBJ2-1): KAGVTQTPRYLIKTRGQQVTLSCSPISGHRSVSWYQQTPGQGLQFLFEYFSETQRNKGNFPGRFSGRQFSNSRSEMNVSTLELGDSALYLCASSFEGRGEQFFGPGTRLTVL.

This clonotype was counted a single time. The V call is TRBV20-1, the J call TRBJ1-3; the D is unclear. Germline assignment: CDR1 DFQATT and CDR2 SNEGSKA (reference sequence). The CDR3 loop spans 12 amino acids. V gave up 3 bases and J gave up 6 bases, with 9 bases separating them. Written as DNA, the CDR3 is TGCAGTGCTAGTACAAGGGAAAACACCATATATTTT. Its translation: CSASTRENTIYF.

CDR3 coding DNA: TGTGCCAGTAGTATTTCAGGGTTCGCCACAGATACGCAGTATTTT. This codes for CASSISGFATDTQYF. The chain is built from TRBV19 and TRBJ2-3; D is possibly TRBD1 (5 bases). The ends were cut back, 3 bases at V and 2 bases at J, with 12 bases in the middle. CDR3 length: 15 residues. Per the germline V gene, CDR1 is LNHDA and CDR2 is SQIVND (reference sequence).

This sequence joins TRBV25-1 and TRBJ2-5; 8 positions agree with TRBD1. The CDR3 totals 15 residues. Germline CDR1 and CDR2: MGHDK and SYGVNS. Trimming cost V 5 bases and J 2 bases; bases outside gene matches: 7. CDR3 sequence reads: CASSLPTGGQETQYF. The CDR3 bases are TGTGCCAGCAGTCTTCCCACAGGGGGGCAAGAGACCCAGTACTTC. Together with reference TRBV25-1 and TRBJ2-5, the CDR3 gives the full variable domain: EADIYQTPRYLVIGTGKKITLECSQTMGHDKMYWYQQDPGMELHLIHYSYGVNSTEKGDLSSESTVSRIRTEHFPLTLESARPSHTSQYLCASSLPTGGQETQYFGPGTRLLVL.

The chain has TRBV6-1 and TRBJ1-1, with D perhaps matching TRBD1 (6 bases). The CDR3 contains 15 residues. Per germline, CDR1 MNHNS and CDR2 SASEGT. V was trimmed by 7 bases and J by 3 bases, leaving 18 bases between them. The CDR3 reads CASTTQGWRYTEAFF. DNA for the CDR3: TGTGCCAGCACCACACAGGGTTGGCGGTACACTGAAGCTTTCTTT.

This clonotype turned up a few times. In DNA, the CDR3 is TGTGCCAGCAGCTTATCCGGTCTTTCCTACGAGCAGTACTTC. Translated: CASSLSGLSYEQYF. The chain employs TRBV7-9 and TRBJ2-7; D unclear. V dropped 2 bases and J dropped 1 base, with 9 bases sitting between them. The CDR3 runs to 14 residues. Germline lookup yields CDR1 SEHNR and CDR2 FQNEAQ (reference sequence). The variable domain in full, completed from reference TRBV7-9 and TRBJ2-7, reads DTGVSQNPRHKITKRGQNVTFRCDPISEHNRLYWYRQTLGQGPEFLTYFQNEAQLEKSRLLSDRFSAERPKGSFSTLEIQRTEQGDSAMYLCASSLSGLSYEQYFGPGTRLTVT.

The chain recombines TRBV4-3 with TRBJ1-2; no clear D gene. The CDR3 covers 18 residues. Germline V gene lookup returns CDR1 LGHNA and CDR2 YSLEER. Trimming pared 2 bases from V and 3 bases from J, leaving 22 bases between. The CDR3 DNA reads as TGCGCCAGCAGCCAAAAGGCATACGGCAATCCAGTACACTATGGCTACACCTTC. This gives the protein CASSQKAYGNPVHYGYTF.

This clonotype was seen a few times. The chain recombines TRBV20-1 with TRBJ2-5, with D tentatively TRBD1 (5 bases). Germline V gene data show CDR1 as DFQATT and CDR2 as SNEGSKA (reference sequence). CDR3 size: 11 residues. V was clipped by 6 bases and J by 2 bases, with 7 bases between them. CDR3 region: CSARQQETQYF. The CDR3 region has the DNA TGCAGTGCGCGACAGCAAGAGACCCAGTACTTC.

The chain carries TRBV19 and TRBJ2-2, with a tentative D call TRBD1 (6 bases). The CDR3 is 13 amino acids. CDR1 is LNHDA and CDR2 is SQIVND in the germline V gene (reference sequence). Trimming removed 6 bases from V and 4 bases from J, with 9 bases in between. The DNA of the CDR3 is TGTGCCAGTAGGAACAGGGTCACCGGGGAGCTGTTTTTT. Translated: CASRNRVTGELFF.

The genes are TRBV29-1 and TRBJ1-1; D not certain. The CDR3 covers 12 residues. Germline-derived CDR1 and CDR2 are SQVTM and ANQGSEA. V gave up 1 base and J gave up 2 bases, with 5 bases separating them. The CDR3 nucleotides read TGCAGCGTTGAAGGGTCAAACACTGAAGCTTTCTTT. This translates into CSVEGSNTEAFF.

V usage is TRBV12-3 or TRBV12-4 and J usage is TRBJ2-7, with D tentatively TRBD1 or TRBD2 (5 bases each). The length of the CDR3 is 15 residues. The V end lost 1 base, the J end lost 3 bases, and 13 bases lay between the germline ends. CDR3 sequence reads: CASSLGQPGRYEQYF. The DNA of the CDR3 is TGTGCCAGCAGTTTAGGACAGCCGGGGCGCTACGAGCAGTACTTC.

The V call is TRBV5-6, the J call TRBJ1-1; D possibly corresponds to TRBD1 (6 bases). This CDR3 region has 13 residues. V was trimmed by 6 bases and J by 4 bases, leaving 13 bases between them. In germline, CDR1 is SGHDT, CDR2 YYEEEE. This CDR3 is CASTGQYFTEAFF. In nucleotides, the CDR3 is TGTGCCAGCACCGGACAGTATTTCACTGAAGCTTTCTTT.

The J gene is TRBJ1-1, the V gene TRBV29-1, with D uncertain. Germline-derived CDR1 and CDR2 are SQVTM and ANQGSEA. Deletions cut 1 base from V and 2 bases from J, with 14 bases between. CDR3 size: 15 residues. CDR3 nucleotide sequence: TGCAGCGTTGAAGTCCCCCTTGTATCCAACACTGAAGCTTTCTTT. This gives the protein CSVEVPLVSNTEAFF.

This clonotype has only a few counts. The gene calls are TRBV30 and TRBJ2-7; no firm D call. CDR3 length: 13 residues. Trimming stripped 8 bases from V and 0 bases from J, with 14 bases between. Germline V CDR1 and CDR2: GTSNPN, SVGIG (reference sequence). The CDR3 loop is CAMEMRSSYEQYF. DNA for the CDR3: TGTGCCATGGAAATGCGGAGCTCCTACGAGCAGTACTTC. The complete variable domain, with remaining parts taken from reference TRBV30 and TRBJ2-7, reads SQTIHQWPATLVQPVGSPLSLECTVEGTSNPNLYWYRQAAGRGLQLLFYSVGIGQISSEVPQNLSASRPQDRQFILSSKKLLLSDSGFYLCAMEMRSSYEQYFGPGTRLTVT.

The CDR3 DNA follows: TGTGCCAGCAGTACCGGACAGCGTGACCTCGCGGCTGAAGCTTTCTTT. It specifies CASSTGQRDLAAEAFF. This chain links TRBV12-3 or TRBV12-4 with TRBJ1-1; tentative D call: TRBD1 (6 bases). The CDR3 is 16 residues long. Trimming removed 5 bases at V and 6 bases at J, with 22 bases between.

This clonotype was counted between two and nine times. This chain uses TRBV24-1 with TRBJ2-1; 11 bases match TRBD2. CDR3 size: 15 residues. The germline CDR1 and CDR2 sequences are KGHDR and SFDVKD. J gave up 8 bases and V 5 bases, and 7 bases lay outside the gene matches. The chain's CDR3 is CATSASGGLNDEQFF. The CDR3 coding sequence is TGTGCCACCAGTGCTAGCGGGGGGTTGAACGATGAGCAGTTCTTC.

V gene TRBV6-5 combines with J gene TRBJ2-1; TRBD1 matches 9 bases. Germline loops: CDR1 MNHEY, CDR2 SVGAGI. Trimming cost V 5 bases and J 4 bases; bases outside gene matches: 6. The CDR3 length is 15 residues. The CDR3 region has the DNA TGTGCCAGCAGTCCGGACAGGGGCCAATACAATGAGCAGTTCTTC. This gives the protein CASSPDRGQYNEQFF.